This TCR beta chain stems from a study of T cell repertoires in ileal Crohn's disease. Study-level information: At postoperative colonoscopy, neoterminal ileum biopsies were taken as M6. Study conclusions and caveats: Sorted CD8 T cells held more high-frequency clones than CD4. The median delay to postoperative endoscopy was 6.9 months.

Generated by immunoSEQ multiplex PCR, the TCRdb table keeps only in-frame clones and is missing some. The sample lists about 3,000 clones, about nine tenths seen once, with 2% to 2.5% in the top ten. Losses at the gene ends were 4 bases for V and 1 base for J; bases not matched to a gene: 14. From germline, CDR1 is SQVTM and CDR2 ANQGSEA. CDR3 length: 18 residues. Stated time point: neoterminal ileum biopsy at postoperative endoscopy, about 6 months after surgery. In this sample, this clone turned up once. Antigen specificity is unknown. The sequence came from an adult with Crohn's disease. The specimen was ileal tissue. The rearrangement links TRBV29-1 to TRBJ2-3; TRBD2 matches 10 bases. The CDR3 sequence: CSVVRQLAGVRGTDTQYF. Written as DNA, the CDR3 is TGCAGCGTTGTTAGGCAGCTAGCGGGAGTACGTGGCACAGATACGCAGTATTTT.